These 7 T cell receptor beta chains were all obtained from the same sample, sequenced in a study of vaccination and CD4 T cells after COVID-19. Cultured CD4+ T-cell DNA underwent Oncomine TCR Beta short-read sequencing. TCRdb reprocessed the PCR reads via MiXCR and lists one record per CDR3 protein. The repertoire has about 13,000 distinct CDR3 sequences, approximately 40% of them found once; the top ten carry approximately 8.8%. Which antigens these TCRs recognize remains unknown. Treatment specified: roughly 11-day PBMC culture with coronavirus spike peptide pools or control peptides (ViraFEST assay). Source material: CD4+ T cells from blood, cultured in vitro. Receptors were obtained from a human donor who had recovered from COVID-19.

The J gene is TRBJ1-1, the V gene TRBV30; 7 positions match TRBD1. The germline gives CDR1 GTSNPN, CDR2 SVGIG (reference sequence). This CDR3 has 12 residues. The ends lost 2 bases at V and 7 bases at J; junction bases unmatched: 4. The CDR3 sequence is CAWSTGQIEAFF. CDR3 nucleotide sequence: TGTGCCTGGAGTACGGGACAGATTGAAGCTTTCTTT.

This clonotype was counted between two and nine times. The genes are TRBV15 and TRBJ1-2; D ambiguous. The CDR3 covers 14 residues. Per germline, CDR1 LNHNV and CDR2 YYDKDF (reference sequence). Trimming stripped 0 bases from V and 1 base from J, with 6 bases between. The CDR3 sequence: CATSRDMVNYGYTF. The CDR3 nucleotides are TGTGCCACCAGCAGAGATATGGTTAACTATGGCTACACCTTC.

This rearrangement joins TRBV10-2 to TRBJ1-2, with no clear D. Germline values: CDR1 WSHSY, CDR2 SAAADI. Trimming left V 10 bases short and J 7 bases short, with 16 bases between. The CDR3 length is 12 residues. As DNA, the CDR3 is TGCGCCACCGGGATCCCTCGGGGTGGCTACACCTTC. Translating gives CATGIPRGGYTF.

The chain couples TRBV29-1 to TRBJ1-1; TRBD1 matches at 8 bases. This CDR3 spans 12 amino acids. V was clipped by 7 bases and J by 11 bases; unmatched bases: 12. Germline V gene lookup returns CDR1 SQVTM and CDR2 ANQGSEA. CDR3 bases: TGCAGCGCCCGCGACAGGGGTTTGGTGGCTTTCTTT. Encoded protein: CSARDRGLVAFF.

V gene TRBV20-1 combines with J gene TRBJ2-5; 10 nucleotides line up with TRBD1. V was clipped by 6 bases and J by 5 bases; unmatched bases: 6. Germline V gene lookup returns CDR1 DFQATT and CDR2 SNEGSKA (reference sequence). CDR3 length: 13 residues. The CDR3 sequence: CSARDRGRETQYF. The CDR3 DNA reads TGCAGTGCAAGGGACAGGGGCAGGGAGACCCAGTACTTC.

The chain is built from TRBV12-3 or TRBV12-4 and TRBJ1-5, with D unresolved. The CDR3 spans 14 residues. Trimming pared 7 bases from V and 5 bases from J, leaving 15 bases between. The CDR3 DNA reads TGTGCCAGCACCTTGACGGGCGGTGATCAGCCCCAGCATTTT. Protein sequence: CASTLTGGDQPQHF.

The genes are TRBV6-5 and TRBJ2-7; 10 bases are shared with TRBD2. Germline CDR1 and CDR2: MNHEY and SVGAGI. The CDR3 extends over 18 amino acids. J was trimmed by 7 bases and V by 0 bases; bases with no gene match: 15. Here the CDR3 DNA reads TGTGCCAGCAGTTACTCGAGGATGGGACTAGCGACCCCACCGGAGCAGTACTTC. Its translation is CASSYSRMGLATPPEQYF.